This T cell receptor (beta chain) was sequenced during a study of blood T cell repertoires in COVID-19. Study-wide background: Collection of acute and convalescent COVID-19 samples took place in the United States, Italy and Spain.

Source study methods: Estimates of nucleated cell counts were drawn from the amplification of reference gene primers. Method: immunoSEQ multiplex PCR; TCRdb's copy keeps in-frame clones and lacks some. V and J calls and clone size are given by that table; D and trimming were obtained from the DNA. The table has 70,000 or so clones, roughly 89% seen once. Germline CDR1 is ENHRY and CDR2 is SYGVKD. The CDR3 loop spans 12 amino acids. V lost 3 bases, J lost 0 bases, and 3 bases lay in between. This chain links TRBV10-3 with TRBJ2-7; D gene ambiguous. Sequenced sample: peripheral blood. The receptor's source is a human donor in a cohort sampled during active COVID-19. The CDR3 loop reads CAISDSSYEQYF. The CDR3 nucleotides are TGTGCCATCAGTGACAGCTCCTACGAGCAGTACTTC.